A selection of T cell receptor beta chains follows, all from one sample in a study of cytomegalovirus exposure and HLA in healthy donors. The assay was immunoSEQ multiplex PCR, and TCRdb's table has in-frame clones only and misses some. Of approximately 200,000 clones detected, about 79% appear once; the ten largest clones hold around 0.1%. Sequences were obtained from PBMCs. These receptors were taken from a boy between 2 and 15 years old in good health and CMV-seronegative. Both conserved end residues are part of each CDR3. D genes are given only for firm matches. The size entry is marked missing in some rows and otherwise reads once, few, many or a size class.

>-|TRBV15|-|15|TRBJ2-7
CATSRGRGKAYEQYF
TGTGCCACCAGCAGAGGAAGAGGGAAGGCCTACGAGCAGTACTTC
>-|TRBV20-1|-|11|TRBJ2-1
CSASTGMKQFF
TGCAGTGCGTCGACAGGTATGAAGCAGTTCTTC
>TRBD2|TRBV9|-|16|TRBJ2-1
CASSASLAGGQVEQFF
TGTGCCAGCAGCGCCTCACTAGCGGGGGGGCAAGTTGAGCAGTTCTTC
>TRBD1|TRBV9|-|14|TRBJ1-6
CASSADTGDSPLHF
TGTGCCAGCAGCGCAGACACAGGGGATTCACCCCTCCACTTT
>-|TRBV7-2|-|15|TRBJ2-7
CASSRKGTPDYEQYF
TGTGCCAGCAGCAGGAAGGGGACACCCGACTACGAGCAGTACTTC
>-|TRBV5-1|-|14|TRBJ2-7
CASSLAPSSYEQYF
TGCGCCAGCAGCTTGGCCCCGAGCTCCTACGAGCAGTACTTC
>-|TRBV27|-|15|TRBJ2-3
CASSLWGPITDTQYF
TGTGCCAGCAGTTTATGGGGGCCAATCACAGATACGCAGTATTTT
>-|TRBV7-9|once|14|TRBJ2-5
CASSLWGYQETQYF
TGTGCCAGCAGCTTATGGGGCTACCAAGAGACCCAGTACTTC
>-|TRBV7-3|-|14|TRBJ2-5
CASSLVGGGETQYF
TGTGCCAGCAGCTTAGTAGGGGGTGGAGAGACCCAGTACTTC
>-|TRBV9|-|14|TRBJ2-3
CASSPGVSTDTQYF
TGTGCCAGCAGCCCAGGGGTGAGCACAGATACGCAGTATTTT
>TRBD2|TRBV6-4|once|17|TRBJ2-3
CASSESSSGGASDTQYF
TGTGCCAGCAGTGAAAGTTCGAGCGGGGGGGCATCAGATACGCAGTATTTT
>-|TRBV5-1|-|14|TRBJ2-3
CASRALRGADTQYF
TGCGCCAGCAGGGCCCTCAGGGGCGCAGATACGCAGTATTTT
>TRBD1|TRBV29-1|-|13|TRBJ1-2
CSVLRDRDYGYTF
TGCAGCGTTCTGAGGGACAGGGACTATGGCTACACCTTC
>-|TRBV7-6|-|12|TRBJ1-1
CASSYGNTEAFF
TGTGCCAGCAGCTACGGGAACACTGAAGCTTTCTTT
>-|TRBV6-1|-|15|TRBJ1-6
CASSEARGINSPLHF
TGTGCCAGCAGTGAAGCTCGGGGGATTAATTCACCCCTCCACTTT
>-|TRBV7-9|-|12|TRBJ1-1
CASSGPDTEAFF
TGTGCCAGCAGCGGCCCAGACACTGAAGCTTTCTTT
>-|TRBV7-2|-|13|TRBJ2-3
CASSPEGGDTQYF
TGTGCCAGCAGCCCCGAGGGCGGGGATACGCAGTATTTT
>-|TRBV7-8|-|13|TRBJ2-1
CASSFGGPDEQFF
TGTGCCAGCAGCTTCGGGGGGCCGGATGAGCAGTTCTTC
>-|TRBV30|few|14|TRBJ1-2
CAWSRQQGDFGYTF
TGTGCCTGGAGTCGGCAACAGGGTGATTTCGGCTACACCTTC
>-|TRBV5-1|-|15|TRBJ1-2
CASSLAAGQGSGYTF
TGCGCCAGCAGCTTGGCCGCGGGGCAGGGCAGTGGCTACACCTTC
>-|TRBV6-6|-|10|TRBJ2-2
CASKLGELFF
TGTGCCAGCAAACTCGGGGAGCTGTTTTTT
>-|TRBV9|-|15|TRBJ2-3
CASSPRGLSTDTQYF
TGTGCCAGCAGCCCGCGGGGCCTTAGCACAGATACGCAGTATTTT
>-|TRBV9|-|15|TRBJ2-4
CASSVGDTTKSIQYF
TGTGCCAGCAGCGTGGGGGACACCACCAAAAGCATTCAGTACTTC
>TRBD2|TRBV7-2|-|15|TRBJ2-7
CASSWGLAVSYEQYF
TGTGCCAGCAGCTGGGGACTAGCGGTCTCCTACGAGCAGTACTTC
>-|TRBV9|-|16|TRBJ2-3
CASRLRDTRRGDTQYF
TGTGCCAGCCGCTTACGGGACACCCGTAGGGGGGATACGCAGTATTTT
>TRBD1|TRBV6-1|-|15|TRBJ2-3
CASRLQGAWGDTQYF
TGTGCCAGCAGACTACAGGGGGCTTGGGGAGATACGCAGTATTTT
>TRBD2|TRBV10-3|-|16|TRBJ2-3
CAISEFLAGITDTQYF
TGTGCCATCAGTGAGTTCTTAGCGGGGATCACAGATACGCAGTATTTT
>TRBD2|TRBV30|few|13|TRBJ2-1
CAWSLGIAGGQFF
TGTGCCTGGAGTCTGGGGATAGCGGGGGGACAGTTCTTC
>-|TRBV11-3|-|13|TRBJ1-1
CASSLVGGTEAFF
TGTGCCAGCAGCTTAGTCGGAGGTACTGAAGCTTTCTTT
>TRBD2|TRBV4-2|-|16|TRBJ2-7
CASSQAGTSGSYEQYF
TGTGCCAGCAGCCAAGCCGGGACTAGCGGCTCCTACGAGCAGTACTTC
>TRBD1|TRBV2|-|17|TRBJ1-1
CASSEQGRGQRDTEAFF
TGTGCCAGCAGTGAACAAGGAAGGGGACAGCGGGACACTGAAGCTTTCTTT
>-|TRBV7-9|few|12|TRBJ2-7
CASSFQGYEQYF
TGTGCCAGCAGCTTCCAGGGTTACGAGCAGTACTTC
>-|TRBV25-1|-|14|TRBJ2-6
CASSESGGANVLTF
TGTGCCAGCAGTGAATCGGGGGGGGCCAACGTCCTGACTTTC
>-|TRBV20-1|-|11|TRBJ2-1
CSAKYPTRQFF
TGCAGTGCTAAGTACCCGACTAGGCAGTTCTTC
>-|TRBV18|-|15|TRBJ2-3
CASSRGTDFADTQYF
TGTGCCAGCTCGCGCGGGACAGACTTTGCGGATACGCAGTATTTT
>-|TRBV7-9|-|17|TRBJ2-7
CASPKKKATRSSYEQYF
TGTGCCAGCCCCAAGAAGAAGGCAACCCGGAGCTCCTACGAGCAGTACTTC
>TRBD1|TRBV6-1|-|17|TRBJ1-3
CASSVRDRASTGNTIYF
TGTGCCAGCAGTGTACGGGACAGGGCATCGACTGGAAACACCATATATTTT
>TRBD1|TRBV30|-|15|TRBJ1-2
CAWDPTPGGAYGYTF
TGTGCCTGGGACCCGACGCCAGGGGGCGCCTATGGCTACACCTTC